A selection of T cell receptor beta chains follows, all from one sample in a study of control samples from healthy donors and cancer patients. Generated by immunoSEQ multiplex PCR, the TCRdb table keeps only in-frame clones and is missing some. This sample has about 70,000 clones, with approximately 94% found just once. Sequencing used blood. These receptors were obtained from a woman aged 25 to 45 in good health. The CDR3 runs from the conserved cysteine through the conserved F or W. The D gene is left open where the match is weak. A clone size is listed for some rows: how often the clone was seen (once, few, many), or a class if it is expanded.

CDR3aa,CDR3nt,abundance,v_gene,d_gene,j_gene
CASSQVVGNEAFF,TGTGCCAGCAGCCAAGTGGTAGGGAATGAAGCTTTCTTT,.,TRBV3-1/TRBV3-2,.,TRBJ1-1
CASSPQGTGELFF,TGTGCCAGCAGCCCACAGGGAACCGGGGAGCTGTTTTTT,.,TRBV14,.,TRBJ2-2
CASSVGGITDTQYF,TGTGCCAGCAGCGTAGGAGGGATCACAGATACGCAGTATTTT,.,TRBV9,.,TRBJ2-3
CASSGSGRETQYF,TGCGCCAGCAGTGGATCTGGCCGGGAGACCCAGTACTTC,.,TRBV10-2,.,TRBJ2-5
CASGTGEPDEKLFF,TGTGCCAGCGGTACAGGGGAACCCGATGAAAAACTGTTTTTT,.,TRBV2,TRBD1,TRBJ1-4
CATSDTGTQYF,TGTGCCACCAGTGACACCGGTACGCAGTATTTT,.,TRBV24-1,.,TRBJ2-3
CASSIMTGSSRGYTF,TGTGCCAGTAGTATAATGACAGGGTCGTCTCGTGGCTACACCTTC,.,TRBV19,TRBD1,TRBJ1-2
CASSQLESLGLSGNTIYF,TGTGCCAGCAGCCAATTGGAGTCGCTGGGGTTGTCGGGAAACACCATATATTTT,.,TRBV7-2,.,TRBJ1-3
CASSQDLSSANTGELFF,TGCGCCAGCAGCCAAGACCTTTCTTCAGCGAACACCGGGGAGCTGTTTTTT,.,TRBV4-1,.,TRBJ2-2
CASSLTGQPNQPQHF,TGTGCCAGCAGTTTAACGGGACAACCCAATCAGCCCCAGCATTTT,once,TRBV28,.,TRBJ1-5
CASSSSGTGNTEAFF,TGTGCCAGCAGCTCTTCCGGGACGGGGAACACTGAAGCTTTCTTT,.,TRBV7-9,.,TRBJ1-1
CASSPYRQQETQYF,TGTGCCAGCAGCCCCTACAGGCAACAAGAGACCCAGTACTTC,.,TRBV28,.,TRBJ2-5
CASSEQIGTGSPRLTQPQHF,TGTGCCAGCAGTGAACAAATTGGGACAGGGTCCCCACGGCTCACCCAGCCCCAGCATTTT,.,TRBV6-1,TRBD1,TRBJ1-5
CASSVIGEQFF,TGTGCCAGCAGTGTTATTGGTGAGCAGTTCTTC,.,TRBV2,.,TRBJ2-1
CASSQDGLNEQFF,TGTGCCAGCAGCCAAGACGGGCTCAATGAGCAGTTCTTC,.,TRBV3-1/TRBV3-2,.,TRBJ2-1
CASSRDITEAFF,TGTGCCAGCAGCCGGGACATAACTGAAGCTTTCTTT,.,TRBV7-9,.,TRBJ1-1
CASSISPSGTGNVNEQFF,TGTGCCAGCAGCATAAGTCCTAGCGGGACAGGGAATGTGAATGAGCAGTTCTTC,.,TRBV7-9,.,TRBJ2-1
CASSDDSYTEAFF,TGCGCCAGCAGTGATGATTCCTACACTGAAGCTTTCTTT,.,TRBV10-1,.,TRBJ1-1
CATIGRGVDYGYTF,TGTGCCACTATCGGCAGGGGTGTTGACTATGGCTACACCTTC,.,TRBV28,.,TRBJ1-2
CASSPTGTVGAFF,TGTGCCAGCAGTCCAACCGGGACAGTCGGAGCTTTCTTT,.,TRBV2,TRBD1,TRBJ1-1